The 5 T cell receptor beta chains in this list originate from one sample, sequenced in a study of cytomegalovirus exposure and HLA in healthy donors. Use of 60 Vbeta and 13 Jbeta primers characterized the PCR. The protocol was immunoSEQ multiplex PCR, while the TCRdb copy is restricted to in-frame clones and leaves out a portion. Its listing shows some 200,000 clones. The sequenced material came from PBMCs. These receptors came from a man between 25 and 39 years old in good health and CMV-seronegative.

The CDR3 nucleotides read TGTGCCAGCAGCTTAACCGGGACAGGGGGTATCGTCGGGGAAAAACTGTTTTTT. This encodes CASSLTGTGGIVGEKLFF. The chain couples TRBV7-6 to TRBJ1-4, with 11 bases matching TRBD1. Germline loops: CDR1 SGHVS, CDR2 FNYEAQ. Unmatched junction bases numbered 13, after V lost 2 bases and J lost 8 bases. This CDR3 comprises 18 residues.

The chain couples TRBV29-1 to TRBJ1-2, with a tentative D call TRBD1 (5 bases). Trimming removed 4 bases from V and 4 bases from J, with 10 bases in between. The CDR3 contains 12 residues. Per the germline V gene, CDR1 is SQVTM and CDR2 is ANQGSEA. CDR3 DNA sequence: TGCAGCGTTGTGACAGACCGCTATGGCTACACCTTC. It is translated as CSVVTDRYGYTF.

The V gene is TRBV11-2, the J gene TRBJ1-2, with TRBD1 matching over 7 bases. The junction had 10 bases not matched to a gene; V was cut back by 6 bases and J by 0 bases. CDR1 SGHAT and CDR2 FQNNGV come from the germline V gene. The CDR3 spans 16 residues. The DNA for the CDR3 is TGTGCCAGCAGGCACACAGGGACAGAGACTAACTATGGCTACACCTTC. This sequence encodes CASRHTGTETNYGYTF.

The chain has TRBV6-1 and TRBJ2-3; 9 bases match TRBD1. J was trimmed by 6 bases and V by 7 bases; bases with no gene match: 5. The CDR3 is 13 amino acids. The germline CDR1 and CDR2 sequences are MNHNS and SASEGT. The CDR3: CASTWDRVDTQYF. The CDR3 coding sequence is TGTGCCAGCACCTGGGACAGGGTGGATACGCAGTATTTT.

V is TRBV5-6 and J is TRBJ1-4; TRBD1 aligns across 11 bases. After removal of 4 bases from V and 2 bases from J, the junction contained 4 bases not matched to a gene. The CDR3 has 16 residues. Per germline, CDR1 SGHDT and CDR2 YYEEEE. The CDR3 nucleotides are TGTGCCAGCAGCCTCCGGACAGGGGGCACTAATGAAAAACTGTTTTTT. Its translation is CASSLRTGGTNEKLFF.